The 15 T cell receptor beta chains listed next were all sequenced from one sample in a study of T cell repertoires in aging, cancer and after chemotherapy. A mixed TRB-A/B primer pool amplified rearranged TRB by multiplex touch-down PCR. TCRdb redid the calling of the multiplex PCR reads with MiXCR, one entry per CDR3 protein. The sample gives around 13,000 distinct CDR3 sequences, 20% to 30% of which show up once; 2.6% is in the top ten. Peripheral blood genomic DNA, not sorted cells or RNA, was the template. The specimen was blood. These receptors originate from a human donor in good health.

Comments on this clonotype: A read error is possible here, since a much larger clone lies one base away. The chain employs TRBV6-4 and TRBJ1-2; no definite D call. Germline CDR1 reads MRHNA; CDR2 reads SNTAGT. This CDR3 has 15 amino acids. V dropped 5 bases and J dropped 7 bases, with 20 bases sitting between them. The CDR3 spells CASSYGLGSLGGYTF. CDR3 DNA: TGTGCCAGCAGTTACGGCTTAGGGAGTTTAGGTGGCTACACCTTC.

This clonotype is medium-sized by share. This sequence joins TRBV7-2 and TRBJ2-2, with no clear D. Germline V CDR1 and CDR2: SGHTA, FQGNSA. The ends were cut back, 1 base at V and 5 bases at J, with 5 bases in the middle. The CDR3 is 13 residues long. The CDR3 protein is CASSLEGTGELFF. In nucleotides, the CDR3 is TGTGCCAGCAGCTTAGAGGGAACCGGGGAGCTGTTTTTT.

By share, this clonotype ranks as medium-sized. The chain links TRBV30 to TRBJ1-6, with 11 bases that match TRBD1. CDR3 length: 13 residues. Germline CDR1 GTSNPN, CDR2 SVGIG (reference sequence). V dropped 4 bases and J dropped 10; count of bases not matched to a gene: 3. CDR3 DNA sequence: TGTGCCTGGAAAAGGACAGGGGGCTCACCCCTCCACTTT. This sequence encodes CAWKRTGGSPLHF.

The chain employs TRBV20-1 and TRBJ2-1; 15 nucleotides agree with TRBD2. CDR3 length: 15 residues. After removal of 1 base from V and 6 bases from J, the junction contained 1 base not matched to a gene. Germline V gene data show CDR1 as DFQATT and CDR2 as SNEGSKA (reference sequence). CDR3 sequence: CSARGTSGGANEQFF. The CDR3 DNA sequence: TGCAGTGCTAGAGGGACTAGCGGGGGGGCCAATGAGCAGTTCTTC.

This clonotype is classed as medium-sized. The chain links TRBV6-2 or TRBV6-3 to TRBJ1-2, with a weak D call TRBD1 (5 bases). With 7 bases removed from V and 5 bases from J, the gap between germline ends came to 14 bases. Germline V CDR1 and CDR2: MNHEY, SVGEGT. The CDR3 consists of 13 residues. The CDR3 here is CASTEGKVYGYTF. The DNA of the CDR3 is TGTGCCAGCACGGAGGGGAAGGTTTATGGCTACACCTTC.

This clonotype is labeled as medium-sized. CDR3 region: CASSPRTGGHEQYV. CDR3 in DNA: TGTGCCAGCTCACCCCGGACAGGGGGGCACGAGCAGTACGTC. The chain couples TRBV18 to TRBJ2-7; 10 bases agree with TRBD1. Trimming at V came to 3 bases and at J to 5 bases, leaving 4 bases not matched to a gene. Per the germline V gene, CDR1 is KGHSH and CDR2 is LQKENI. The CDR3 totals 14 residues.

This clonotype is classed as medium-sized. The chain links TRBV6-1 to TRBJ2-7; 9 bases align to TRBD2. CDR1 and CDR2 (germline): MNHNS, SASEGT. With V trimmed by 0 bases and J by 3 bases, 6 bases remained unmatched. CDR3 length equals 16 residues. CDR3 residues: CASSEASGGLNYEQYF. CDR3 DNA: TGTGCCAGCAGTGAAGCTAGCGGGGGCCTGAACTACGAGCAGTACTTC.

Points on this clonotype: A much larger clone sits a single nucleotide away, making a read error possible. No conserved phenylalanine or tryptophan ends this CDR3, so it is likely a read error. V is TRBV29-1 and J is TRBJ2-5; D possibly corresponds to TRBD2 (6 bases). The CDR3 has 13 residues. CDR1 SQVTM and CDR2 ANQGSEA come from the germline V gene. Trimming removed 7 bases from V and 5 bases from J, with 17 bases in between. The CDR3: CSAAFSEGETQYI. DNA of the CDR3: TGCAGCGCCGCTTTCTCGGAGGGGGAGACCCAGTACATC.

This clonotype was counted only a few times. The CDR3 DNA follows: TGTGCCAGTAGAAGGGATAGCAATCAGCCCCAGCATTTT. It is translated as CASRRDSNQPQHF. The chain uses TRBV19 and TRBJ1-5; no clear D gene. The CDR3 spans 13 residues. V lost 6 bases to trimming and J lost 0 bases, with 6 bases between them. The V gene's germline CDR1 is LNHDA and CDR2 SQIVND (reference sequence).

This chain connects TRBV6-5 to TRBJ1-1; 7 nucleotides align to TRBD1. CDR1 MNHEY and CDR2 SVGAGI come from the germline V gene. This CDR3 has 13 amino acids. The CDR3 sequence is CVSRGQMNTEAFF. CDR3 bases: TGTGTTAGCAGGGGACAGATGAACACTGAAGCTTTCTTT.

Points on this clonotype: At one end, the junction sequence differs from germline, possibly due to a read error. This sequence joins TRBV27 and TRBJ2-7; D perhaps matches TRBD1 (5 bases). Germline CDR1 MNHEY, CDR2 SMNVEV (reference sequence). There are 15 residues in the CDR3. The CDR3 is CASSESAGYSYEQYF. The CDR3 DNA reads TGCGCCAGCAGTGAGTCGGCAGGGTATTCCTACGAGCAGTACTTC.

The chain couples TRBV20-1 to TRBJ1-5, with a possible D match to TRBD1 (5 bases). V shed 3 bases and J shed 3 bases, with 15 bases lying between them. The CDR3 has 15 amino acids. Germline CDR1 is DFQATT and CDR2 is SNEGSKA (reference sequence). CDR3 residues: CSARDGTGLNQPQHF. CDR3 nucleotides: TGCAGTGCTAGGGACGGGACCGGACTCAATCAGCCCCAGCATTTT.

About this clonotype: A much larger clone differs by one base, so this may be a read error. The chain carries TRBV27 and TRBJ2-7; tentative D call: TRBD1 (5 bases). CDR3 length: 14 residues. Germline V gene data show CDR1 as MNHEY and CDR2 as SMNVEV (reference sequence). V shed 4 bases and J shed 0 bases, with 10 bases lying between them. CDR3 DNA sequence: TGTGCCAGCAGTTGGGGCCGGAGCTCCTACGAGCAGTACGTC. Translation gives CASSWGRSSYEQYV.

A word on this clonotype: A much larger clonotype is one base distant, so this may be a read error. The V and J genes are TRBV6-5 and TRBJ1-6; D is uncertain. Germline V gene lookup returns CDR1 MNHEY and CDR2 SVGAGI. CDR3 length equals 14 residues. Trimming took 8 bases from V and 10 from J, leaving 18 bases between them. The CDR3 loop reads CASAGRGGSSPLHF. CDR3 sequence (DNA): TGTGCCAGCGCTGGACGGGGAGGCAGCTCACCCCTCCACTTT.

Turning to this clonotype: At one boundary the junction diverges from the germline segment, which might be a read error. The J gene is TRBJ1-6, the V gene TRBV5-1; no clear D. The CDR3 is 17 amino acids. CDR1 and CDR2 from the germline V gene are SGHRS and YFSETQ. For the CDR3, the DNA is TGTGCCAGCAGCTTGGTGGCCGTCCGCTCCTATAATTCACCCCTCCACTTT. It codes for CASSLVAVRSYNSPLHF. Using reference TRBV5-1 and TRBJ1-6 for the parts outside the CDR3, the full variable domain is KAGVTQTPRYLIKTRGQQVTLSCSPISGHRSVSWYQQTPGQGLQFLFEYFSETQRNKGNFPGRFSGRQFSNSRSEMNVSTLELGDSALYLCASSLVAVRSYNSPLHFGNGTRLTVT.